A selection of T cell receptor beta chains follows, all from one sample in a study of blood T cell repertoires in COVID-19. Sequencing used immunoSEQ multiplex PCR; TCRdb keeps in-frame clones, though not all of them. The sample has 70,000 to 85,000 clones, about 88% seen once. The sequenced sample consisted of peripheral blood. The source of these receptors is a man aged 65 to 85 with active or convalescent COVID-19. Each CDR3 is given with its conserved first and last residue. The D gene is left open where the match is weak. Not every row has a clone size; where given, it reads once, few, many or a size class.

clone size: .; V gene: TRBV5-1; D gene: TRBD1; J gene: TRBJ1-2; CDR3 DNA: TGCGCCAGCAGCTTGGACAGGGGTGGCTATGGCTACACCTTC; CDR3 protein: CASSLDRGGYGYTF
clone size: .; V gene: TRBV2; D gene: .; J gene: TRBJ2-3; CDR3 DNA: TGTGCCAGCACCTCCCGAAGGGGTGGCACAGATACGCAGTATTTT; CDR3 protein: CASTSRRGGTDTQYF
clone size: .; V gene: TRBV11-2; D gene: TRBD2; J gene: TRBJ2-7; CDR3 DNA: TGTGCCAGCAGCTTAGTGGGGACTACTACCTACGAGCAGTACTTC; CDR3 protein: CASSLVGTTTYEQYF
clone size: .; V gene: TRBV6-5; D gene: .; J gene: TRBJ2-5; CDR3 DNA: TGTGCCAGCAGTTATTTTCCCGTAAAGACCCAGTACTTC; CDR3 protein: CASSYFPVKTQYF
clone size: .; V gene: TRBV19; D gene: .; J gene: TRBJ1-4; CDR3 DNA: TGTGCCAGTAGTATTCCAGGGATAGGTGAAAAACTGTTTTTT; CDR3 protein: CASSIPGIGEKLFF
clone size: .; V gene: TRBV30; D gene: .; J gene: TRBJ2-3; CDR3 DNA: TGTGCCTGGAGTCGGGAAGCGGGTGGCATCACGCAGTATTTT; CDR3 protein: CAWSREAGGITQYF
clone size: .; V gene: TRBV7-8; D gene: .; J gene: TRBJ1-3; CDR3 DNA: TGTGCCAGCAGCTTAGGAGTAGGAAACACCATATATTTT; CDR3 protein: CASSLGVGNTIYF
clone size: .; V gene: TRBV10-3; D gene: .; J gene: TRBJ2-2; CDR3 DNA: TGTGCCATCAGTGAGGGGCTCAAGAACACCGGGGAGCTGTTTTTT; CDR3 protein: CAISEGLKNTGELFF
clone size: .; V gene: TRBV18; D gene: TRBD1; J gene: TRBJ2-7; CDR3 DNA: TGTGCCAGCTCACCACCTTGGGACAGTCCTGGGGAGCAGTACTTC; CDR3 protein: CASSPPWDSPGEQYF
clone size: few; V gene: TRBV27; D gene: .; J gene: TRBJ1-5; CDR3 DNA: TGTGCCAGCAGTCCTCCTACGGTGTATCAGCCCCAGCATTTT; CDR3 protein: CASSPPTVYQPQHF
clone size: .; V gene: TRBV3-1/TRBV3-2; D gene: .; J gene: TRBJ1-1; CDR3 DNA: TGTGCCAGCAGCCAACGGTTTGTGAACACTGAAGCTTTCTTT; CDR3 protein: CASSQRFVNTEAFF
clone size: .; V gene: TRBV15; D gene: .; J gene: TRBJ2-2; CDR3 DNA: TGTGCCACCAGCAGTCGACAGTTGAACACCGGGGAGCTGTTTTTT; CDR3 protein: CATSSRQLNTGELFF
clone size: .; V gene: TRBV7-2; D gene: .; J gene: TRBJ2-3; CDR3 DNA: TGTTCGTCAACTGCTCTGGGACTGGCAGATACGCAGTATTTT; CDR3 protein: CSSTALGLADTQYF
clone size: .; V gene: TRBV5-1; D gene: .; J gene: TRBJ2-2; CDR3 DNA: TGCGCCAGCAGCCCAGGACACTACACCGGGGAGCTGTTTTTT; CDR3 protein: CASSPGHYTGELFF
clone size: .; V gene: TRBV4-1; D gene: .; J gene: TRBJ1-5; CDR3 DNA: TGCGCCAGCAGCCAAACCGGGACAAATCAGCCCCAGCATTTT; CDR3 protein: CASSQTGTNQPQHF
clone size: .; V gene: TRBV19; D gene: TRBD1; J gene: TRBJ2-1; CDR3 DNA: TGTGCCAGTAGTATAGGAGGGACAGCCACTTACAATGAGCAGTTCTTC; CDR3 protein: CASSIGGTATYNEQFF
clone size: .; V gene: TRBV2; D gene: .; J gene: TRBJ1-1; CDR3 DNA: TGTGCCACCAGCTGGAGGGGTCGGGTCACTGAAGCTTTCTTT; CDR3 protein: CATSWRGRVTEAFF
clone size: once; V gene: TRBV2; D gene: .; J gene: TRBJ1-2; CDR3 DNA: TGTGCCAGCAGTGATGAAGCCATCCGCTACACCTTC; CDR3 protein: CASSDEAIRYTF
clone size: .; V gene: TRBV5-1; D gene: .; J gene: TRBJ2-1; CDR3 DNA: TGCGCCAGCAGCTTGGGGCGTTTCGGGAGCAATGAGCAGTTCTTC; CDR3 protein: CASSLGRFGSNEQFF
clone size: .; V gene: TRBV14; D gene: .; J gene: TRBJ1-2; CDR3 DNA: TGTGCCAGCAGCCAAGATGGGACACAGGACTATGGCTACACCTTC; CDR3 protein: CASSQDGTQDYGYTF
clone size: .; V gene: TRBV11-2; D gene: TRBD1; J gene: TRBJ2-5; CDR3 DNA: TGTGCCAGCAATGGACAGGGGCTGAAGACCCAGTACTTC; CDR3 protein: CASNGQGLKTQYF
clone size: .; V gene: TRBV9; D gene: TRBD1; J gene: TRBJ2-2; CDR3 DNA: TGTGCCAGCATGCAGGGGGCTTCCGGGGAGCTGTTTTTT; CDR3 protein: CASMQGASGELFF
clone size: .; V gene: TRBV21-1; D gene: .; J gene: TRBJ2-4; CDR3 DNA: TGTGCCAGCAGCAAAGTTGGAGGGGCAAAAAACATTCAGTACTTC; CDR3 protein: CASSKVGGAKNIQYF
clone size: .; V gene: TRBV7-2; D gene: .; J gene: TRBJ1-2; CDR3 DNA: TGTGCCAGCAGCTTACTTCAACAGCACTATGGCTACACCTTC; CDR3 protein: CASSLLQQHYGYTF
clone size: .; V gene: TRBV27; D gene: TRBD2; J gene: TRBJ2-5; CDR3 DNA: TGTGCCAGCAGGGGGGCAGCGGGGGGGCGCCAAGAGACCCAGTACTTC; CDR3 protein: CASRGAAGGRQETQYF
clone size: .; V gene: TRBV5-1; D gene: TRBD1; J gene: TRBJ1-6; CDR3 DNA: TGCGCCAGCAGAGCCGGGACAGGGTATAATTCACCCCTCCACTTT; CDR3 protein: CASRAGTGYNSPLHF
clone size: once; V gene: TRBV7-9; D gene: .; J gene: TRBJ2-5; CDR3 DNA: TGTGCCAGCAGCTACGGGATACACAAAGAGACCCAGTACTTC; CDR3 protein: CASSYGIHKETQYF
clone size: .; V gene: TRBV5-5; D gene: TRBD1; J gene: TRBJ2-1; CDR3 DNA: TGTGCCAGCGGGACAGGGCTTTACAATGAGCAGTTCTTC; CDR3 protein: CASGTGLYNEQFF
clone size: .; V gene: TRBV27; D gene: TRBD1; J gene: TRBJ2-7; CDR3 DNA: TGTGCCAGCAGTACTCCGGACAGGTTATACGAGCAGTACTTC; CDR3 protein: CASSTPDRLYEQYF
clone size: .; V gene: TRBV6-5; D gene: TRBD1; J gene: TRBJ2-3; CDR3 DNA: TGTGCCACCAGACAGGGGGAAAGCACAGATACGCAGTATTTT; CDR3 protein: CATRQGESTDTQYF
clone size: .; V gene: TRBV12-5; D gene: .; J gene: TRBJ2-7; CDR3 DNA: TGTGCTAGCTCCGAGGGCTACGAGCAGTACTTC; CDR3 protein: CASSEGYEQYF
clone size: .; V gene: TRBV6-1; D gene: TRBD1; J gene: TRBJ1-2; CDR3 DNA: TGTGCCAGCAGTGAACAGGGGACAGCCTTCTATGGCTACACCTTC; CDR3 protein: CASSEQGTAFYGYTF
clone size: .; V gene: TRBV28; D gene: TRBD1; J gene: TRBJ1-5; CDR3 DNA: TGTGCCACCTTGAAACAGGGGGAGCAGCCCCAGCATTTT; CDR3 protein: CATLKQGEQPQHF
clone size: .; V gene: TRBV15; D gene: .; J gene: TRBJ2-5; CDR3 DNA: TGTGCCACCAGCAGACCCCTAGCGTTAGAGACCCAGTACTTC; CDR3 protein: CATSRPLALETQYF
clone size: .; V gene: TRBV6-1; D gene: TRBD1; J gene: TRBJ2-1; CDR3 DNA: TGTGCCAGCAGTGATACCGGGACAGGGGTCAACAATGAGCAGTTCTTC; CDR3 protein: CASSDTGTGVNNEQFF
clone size: .; V gene: TRBV2; D gene: TRBD2; J gene: TRBJ2-3; CDR3 DNA: TGTGCCAGCACCCTCGGGGGGGGGCGCGATACGCAGTATTTT; CDR3 protein: CASTLGGGRDTQYF
clone size: .; V gene: TRBV19; D gene: TRBD1; J gene: TRBJ1-1; CDR3 DNA: TGTGCCAGTAGTACCATCAACAGGGGCGCTGAAGCTTTCTTT; CDR3 protein: CASSTINRGAEAFF
clone size: .; V gene: TRBV29-1; D gene: .; J gene: TRBJ2-7; CDR3 DNA: TGCAGCGTTGAGGGGGGTGGGTACGAGCAGTACTTC; CDR3 protein: CSVEGGGYEQYF
clone size: .; V gene: TRBV18; D gene: .; J gene: TRBJ1-3; CDR3 DNA: TGTGCCAGCTCATCAAGCTCCGCTGGAAACACCATATATTTT; CDR3 protein: CASSSSSAGNTIYF
clone size: .; V gene: TRBV7-2; D gene: .; J gene: TRBJ2-7; CDR3 DNA: TGTGCCAGCAGCTTAGCTCTTCCTTCCTCCTACGAGCAGTACTTC; CDR3 protein: CASSLALPSSYEQYF
clone size: .; V gene: TRBV27; D gene: .; J gene: TRBJ1-3; CDR3 DNA: TGTGCCAGCAGTCTCCAAGGACAGAGCTCTGGAAACACCATATATTTT; CDR3 protein: CASSLQGQSSGNTIYF
clone size: .; V gene: TRBV19; D gene: .; J gene: TRBJ1-1; CDR3 DNA: TGTGCCAGTAGTATAGCGGCGGAGAACACTGAAGCTTTCTTT; CDR3 protein: CASSIAAENTEAFF
clone size: few; V gene: TRBV5-1; D gene: .; J gene: TRBJ1-6; CDR3 DNA: TGCGCCAGCAGCGCTCAGGTGGGGGGTAATTCACCCCTCCACTTT; CDR3 protein: CASSAQVGGNSPLHF
clone size: .; V gene: TRBV2; D gene: TRBD1; J gene: TRBJ2-6; CDR3 DNA: TGTGCCAGCACCGGGGACAGCTCTGGGGCCAACGTCCTGACTTTC; CDR3 protein: CASTGDSSGANVLTF
clone size: .; V gene: TRBV11-2; D gene: TRBD1; J gene: TRBJ2-7; CDR3 DNA: TGTGCCAGCAGCTTTAGAGCGGGACAGGGTACTACGGAGCAGTACTTC; CDR3 protein: CASSFRAGQGTTEQYF
clone size: .; V gene: TRBV19; D gene: .; J gene: TRBJ1-2; CDR3 DNA: TGTGCCAGTAGTGGGGACACGCAATCCTTC; CDR3 protein: CASSGDTQSF
clone size: .; V gene: TRBV11-2; D gene: .; J gene: TRBJ2-7; CDR3 DNA: TGTGCCAGCAGCTTACGGGGTCTCGCCGAGCAGTACTTC; CDR3 protein: CASSLRGLAEQYF
clone size: .; V gene: TRBV19; D gene: TRBD2; J gene: TRBJ2-3; CDR3 DNA: TGTGCCAGTAGATCCACTAGCGGGGGGGTTACAGATACGCAGTATTTT; CDR3 protein: CASRSTSGGVTDTQYF
clone size: .; V gene: TRBV7-2; D gene: TRBD1; J gene: TRBJ2-5; CDR3 DNA: TGTGCCAGCAGCTTAGCGAGGTTCGGGACAGGTCTCCAAGAGACCCAGTACTTC; CDR3 protein: CASSLARFGTGLQETQYF
clone size: .; V gene: TRBV5-6; D gene: .; J gene: TRBJ1-3; CDR3 DNA: TGTGCCAGCAGCTTGGCTGGCGGTATCACCATATATTTT; CDR3 protein: CASSLAGGITIYF
clone size: .; V gene: TRBV5-1; D gene: .; J gene: TRBJ1-6; CDR3 DNA: TGCGCCAGCAGCTTTACGGATAATTCACCCCTCCACTTT; CDR3 protein: CASSFTDNSPLHF
clone size: .; V gene: TRBV7-8; D gene: TRBD1; J gene: TRBJ2-5; CDR3 DNA: TGTGCCAGCAGCTTGAAGTTAACAGGGGCACAAGAGACCCAGTACTTC; CDR3 protein: CASSLKLTGAQETQYF
clone size: .; V gene: TRBV7-9; D gene: .; J gene: TRBJ2-2; CDR3 DNA: TGTGCCAGCAGGCAGAAAGCAGCTTACAGAGCCGGGGAGCTGTTTTTT; CDR3 protein: CASRQKAAYRAGELFF
clone size: .; V gene: TRBV6-6; D gene: TRBD2; J gene: TRBJ2-3; CDR3 DNA: TGTGCCAGCAGTTACCCCGGGACTAGCGGAACAGATACGCAGTATTTT; CDR3 protein: CASSYPGTSGTDTQYF
clone size: .; V gene: TRBV27; D gene: .; J gene: TRBJ1-6; CDR3 DNA: TGTGCCAGCAGTTTATCCCTCCATTGGTCGGGGTCGGGTTCACCCCTCCACTTT; CDR3 protein: CASSLSLHWSGSGSPLHF
clone size: .; V gene: TRBV5-4; D gene: TRBD2; J gene: TRBJ2-7; CDR3 DNA: TGTGCCAGCAGCTCCCCCTCGGGGGAGGGCCAACGAGAGCAGTACTTC; CDR3 protein: CASSSPSGEGQREQYF
clone size: .; V gene: TRBV7-8; D gene: .; J gene: TRBJ1-1; CDR3 DNA: TGTGCCAGCAGCTTAGCGGGGTCAGGGACTGAAGCTTTCTTT; CDR3 protein: CASSLAGSGTEAFF
clone size: .; V gene: TRBV9; D gene: .; J gene: TRBJ1-4; CDR3 DNA: TGTGCCAGCAGCGTAGGCCCCCAGACTAATGAAAAACTGTTTTTT; CDR3 protein: CASSVGPQTNEKLFF
clone size: .; V gene: TRBV18; D gene: .; J gene: TRBJ1-5; CDR3 DNA: TGTGCCAGCTCACCTCAGAGCAATCAGCCCCAGCATTTT; CDR3 protein: CASSPQSNQPQHF
clone size: many; V gene: TRBV30; D gene: TRBD1; J gene: TRBJ1-1; CDR3 DNA: TGTGCCTGGACGGACAGGGGAATGAACACTGAAGCTTTCTTT; CDR3 protein: CAWTDRGMNTEAFF